Reported below is one T cell receptor (beta chain). Its antigen is unknown. Base qualities are not provided; no much larger clone lies one nucleotide away. Library prep was done by RT-PCR. Instrument used: Illumina MiSeq. The raw public reads went through TCRdb reprocessing: fastp at Q25, MiXCR clone calling, in-frame beta chains kept. Each entry is one CDR3 protein sequence, shown with its most common DNA and genes. The sample records about 700,000 distinct CDR3 sequences, 14% of which are singletons. The top ten hold 3.6% of the sample. From the cysteine up to the phenylalanine, the CDR3 has a length of 11 residues. CDR3 DNA only is kept here, 33 bases in frame from base 1. The germline V gene gives CDR1 as KGHDR and CDR2 as SFDVKD. Trimming removed 10 bases from V and 8 bases from J, leaving 13 bases between the germline ends. This entry belongs to a study (dated by TCRdb to about 2016).

The receptor was isolated from a female donor in good health, serving as a healthy control. Here the chain combines TRBV24-1 and TRBJ1-1; the D gene is possibly TRBD1, with 6 bases matching. The sample comprised memory CD4+ T cells from blood. The CDR3 is CATSGTSEAFF. DNA sequence: TGTGCCACAAGCGGGACATCAGAAGCTTTCTTT.